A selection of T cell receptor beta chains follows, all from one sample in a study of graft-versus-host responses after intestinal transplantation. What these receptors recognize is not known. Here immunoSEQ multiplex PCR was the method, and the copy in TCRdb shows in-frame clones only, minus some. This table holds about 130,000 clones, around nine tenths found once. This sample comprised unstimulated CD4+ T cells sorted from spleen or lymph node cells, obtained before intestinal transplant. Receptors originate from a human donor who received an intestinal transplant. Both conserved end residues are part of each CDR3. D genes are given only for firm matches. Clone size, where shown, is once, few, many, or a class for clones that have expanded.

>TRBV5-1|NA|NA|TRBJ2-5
CASSTTGRETQYF
TGCGCCAGCAGCACGACAGGGAGGGAGACCCAGTACTTC
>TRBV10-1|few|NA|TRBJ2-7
CASSDYSYEQYF
TGCGCCAGCAGTGACTACTCCTACGAGCAGTACTTC
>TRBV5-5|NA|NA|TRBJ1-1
CASSLEVEAFF
TGTGCCAGCAGCTTGGAGGTTGAAGCTTTCTTT
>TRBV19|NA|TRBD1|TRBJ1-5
CASSPDRVDQPQHF
TGTGCCAGTAGTCCCGACAGGGTAGATCAGCCCCAGCATTTT
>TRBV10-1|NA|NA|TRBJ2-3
CASSLFRGLSTDTQYF
TGCGCCAGCAGTTTGTTCCGGGGGCTGAGCACAGATACGCAGTATTTT
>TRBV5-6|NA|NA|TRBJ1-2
CASRPGQTMRNYGYTF
TGTGCCAGCAGACCCGGACAGACCATGAGGAACTATGGCTACACCTTC
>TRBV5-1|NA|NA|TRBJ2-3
CASSLVWGAPSTDTQYF
TGCGCCAGCAGCTTGGTATGGGGGGCCCCTAGCACAGATACGCAGTATTTT
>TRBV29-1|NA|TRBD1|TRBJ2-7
CSARQGSLYEQYF
TGCAGCGCAAGACAGGGGTCCCTCTACGAGCAGTACTTC
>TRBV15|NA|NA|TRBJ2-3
CATSRGHYGGGVGTDTQYF
TGTGCCACCAGCAGAGGACACTATGGGGGCGGGGTGGGCACAGATACGCAGTATTTT
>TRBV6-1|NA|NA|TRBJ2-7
CASSEVLLYF
TGTGCCAGCAGTGAAGTGTTGCTGTACTTC
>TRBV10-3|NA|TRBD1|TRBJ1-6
CAIRPTGIGNSPLHF
TGTGCCATCAGGCCGACAGGGATCGGTAATTCACCCCTCCACTTT
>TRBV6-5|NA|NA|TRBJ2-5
CASSVHLYQETQYF
TGTGCCAGCAGTGTACATTTGTACCAAGAGACCCAGTACTTC
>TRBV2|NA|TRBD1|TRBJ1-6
CASSGSGQGKVDNSPLHF
TGTGCCAGCAGTGGTTCGGGACAGGGGAAGGTGGACAATTCACCCCTCCACTTT
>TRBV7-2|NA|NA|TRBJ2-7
CASSLDHYEQYF
TGTGCCAGCAGCTTGGACCACTACGAGCAGTACTTC
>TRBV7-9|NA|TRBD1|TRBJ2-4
CASSFSGTDKNIQYF
TGTGCCAGCAGCTTCTCCGGGACAGACAAAAACATTCAGTACTTC
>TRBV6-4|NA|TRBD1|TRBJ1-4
CASRREDRGSEKLFF
TGTGCCAGCAGGAGAGAGGACAGGGGTAGTGAAAAACTGTTTTTT
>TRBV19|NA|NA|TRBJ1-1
CASSPVAGANTEAFF
TGTGCCAGTAGTCCCGTAGCGGGGGCGAACACTGAAGCTTTCTTT
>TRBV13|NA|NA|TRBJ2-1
CASSFRGGSYNEQFF
TGTGCCAGCAGCTTCAGAGGGGGCTCCTACAATGAGCAGTTCTTC
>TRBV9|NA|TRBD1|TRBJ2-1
CASSARTGAYNEQFF
TGTGCCAGCAGCGCCAGGACAGGGGCATACAATGAGCAGTTCTTC
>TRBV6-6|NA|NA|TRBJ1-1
CASRLGTPNTEAFF
TGTGCCAGCAGATTGGGGACCCCGAACACTGAAGCTTTCTTT
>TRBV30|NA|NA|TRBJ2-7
CAWSMGSSYEQYF
TGTGCCTGGAGTATGGGCAGTTCCTACGAGCAGTACTTC
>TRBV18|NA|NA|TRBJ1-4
CASSPVEQSNEKLFF
TGTGCCAGCTCACCTGTTGAGCAGTCTAATGAAAAACTGTTTTTT
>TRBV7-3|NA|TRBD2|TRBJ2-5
CASSFIAGGPETQYF
TGTGCCAGCAGCTTCATAGCGGGGGGGCCAGAGACCCAGTACTTC
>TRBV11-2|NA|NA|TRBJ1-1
CASSLGSSAFF
TGTGCCAGCAGCTTAGGAAGTTCGGCTTTCTTT
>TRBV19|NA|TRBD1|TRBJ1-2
CASNKQGADYGYTF
TGTGCCAGTAACAAACAGGGGGCCGACTATGGCTACACCTTC
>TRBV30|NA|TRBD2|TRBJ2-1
CAWNGWGGFAEQFF
TGTGCCTGGAATGGTTGGGGGGGTTTCGCTGAGCAGTTCTTC
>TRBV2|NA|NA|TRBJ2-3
CASSVRERPTDTQYF
TGTGCCAGCTCCGTCCGGGAGCGGCCCACAGATACGCAGTATTTT
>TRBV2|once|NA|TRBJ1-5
CASSPGFSPNQPQHF
TGTGCCAGCAGTCCAGGATTCAGCCCCAATCAGCCCCAGCATTTT
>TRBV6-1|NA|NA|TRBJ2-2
CASLVGAANTGELFF
TGTGCCAGCCTGGTAGGGGCCGCGAACACCGGGGAGCTGTTTTTT
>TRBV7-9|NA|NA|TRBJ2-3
CASRLQWGSGDTQYF
TGTGCCAGCAGATTACAGTGGGGTTCAGGGGATACGCAGTATTTT
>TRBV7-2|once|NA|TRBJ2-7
CASSLGRGIAGDEQYF
TGTGCCAGCAGCTTAGGCAGGGGAATTGCGGGGGACGAGCAGTACTTC
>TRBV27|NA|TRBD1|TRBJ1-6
CASSTTGRPYNSPLHF
TGTGCCAGCAGTACGACAGGGAGGCCCTATAATTCACCCCTCCACTTT
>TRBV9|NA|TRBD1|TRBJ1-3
CASSVGQGVWNTIYF
TGTGCCAGCAGCGTGGGACAGGGGGTTTGGAACACCATATATTTT
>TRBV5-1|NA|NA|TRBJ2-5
CASSPGRSQETQYF
TGCGCCAGCAGCCCAGGACGGAGCCAAGAGACCCAGTACTTC
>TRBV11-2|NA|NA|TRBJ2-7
CASSPRGTSGYEQYF
TGTGCCAGCAGCCCACGAGGCACCTCAGGCTACGAGCAGTACTTC
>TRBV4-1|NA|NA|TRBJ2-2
CASSQVRGTGELFF
TGCGCCAGCAGCCAAGTGAGGGGCACCGGGGAGCTGTTTTTT
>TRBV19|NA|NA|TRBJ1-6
CASSNADTVIRSLHF
TGTGCCAGTAGTAATGCGGACACCGTCATTCGGTCCCTCCACTTT
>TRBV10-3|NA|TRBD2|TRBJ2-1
CAIGTSGGAPYNEQFF
TGTGCCATCGGCACTAGCGGGGGGGCCCCCTACAATGAGCAGTTCTTC
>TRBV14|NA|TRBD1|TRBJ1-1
CASSQGSNAGGRWTEAFF
TGTGCCAGCAGCCAAGGATCGAATGCAGGGGGCAGATGGACTGAAGCTTTCTTT
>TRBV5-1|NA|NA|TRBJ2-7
CASSLGGGAMPYEQYF
TGCGCCAGCAGCTTGGGGGGCGGCGCGATGCCCTACGAGCAGTACTTC
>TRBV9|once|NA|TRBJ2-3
CASSVVGGTDTQYF
TGTGCCAGCAGCGTAGTGGGGGGCACAGATACGCAGTATTTT
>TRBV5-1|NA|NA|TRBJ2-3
CASSLQGITDTQYF
TGCGCCAGCAGCCTACAGGGTATCACAGATACGCAGTATTTT
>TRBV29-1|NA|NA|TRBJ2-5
CSVEGGGETQYF
TGCAGCGTTGAAGGCGGTGGAGAGACCCAGTACTTC
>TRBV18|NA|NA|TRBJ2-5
CASSITAGETQYF
TGTGCCAGCTCAATTACCGCTGGGGAGACCCAGTACTTC
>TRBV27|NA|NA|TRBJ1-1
CASSFWRSNMNTEAFF
TGTGCCAGCAGTTTTTGGAGGTCAAATATGAACACTGAAGCTTTCTTT
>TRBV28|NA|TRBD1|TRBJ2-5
CASSPRTGWSETQYF
TGTGCCAGCAGCCCGAGGACAGGGTGGTCAGAGACCCAGTACTTC
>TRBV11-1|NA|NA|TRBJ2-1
CASNDQGGEQFF
TGTGCCAGCAACGACCAGGGGGGTGAGCAGTTCTTC
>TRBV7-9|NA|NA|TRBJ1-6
CASSLEHGPNSPLHF
TGTGCCAGCAGCTTAGAACACGGACCTAATTCACCCCTCCACTTT
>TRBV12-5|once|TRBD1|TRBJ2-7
CASAEDRGNTYEQYF
TGTGCTAGTGCCGAGGACAGGGGAAACACCTACGAGCAGTACTTC
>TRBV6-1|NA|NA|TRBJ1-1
CAHRTGLESEAFF
TGTGCCCATAGAACAGGCTTGGAGTCTGAAGCTTTCTTT
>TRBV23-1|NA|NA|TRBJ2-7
CASSQKGVSTSYEQYF
TGCGCCAGCAGTCAAAAGGGAGTTTCTACCTCCTACGAGCAGTACTTC
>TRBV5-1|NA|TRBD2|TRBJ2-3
CASSLGRLAGTSTDTQYF
TGCGCCAGCAGCTTGGGCCGACTAGCGGGGACTAGCACAGATACGCAGTATTTT
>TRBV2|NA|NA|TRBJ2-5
CASSELGAQTQYF
TGTGCCAGCAGTGAGCTGGGGGCGCAGACCCAGTACTTC
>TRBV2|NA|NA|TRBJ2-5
CASHRDPQETQYF
TGTGCCAGCCACAGGGATCCCCAAGAGACCCAGTACTTC
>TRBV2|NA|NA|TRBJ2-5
CASSAYGVQETQYF
TGTGCCAGCAGTGCGTACGGGGTGCAAGAGACCCAGTACTTC
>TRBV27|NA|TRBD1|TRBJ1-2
CATQSRGTDYGYTF
TGTGCCACCCAATCAAGAGGGACAGACTATGGCTACACCTTC
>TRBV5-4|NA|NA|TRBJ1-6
CASSTADRSPLHF
TGTGCCAGCAGCACCGCTGACAGGTCACCCCTCCACTTT